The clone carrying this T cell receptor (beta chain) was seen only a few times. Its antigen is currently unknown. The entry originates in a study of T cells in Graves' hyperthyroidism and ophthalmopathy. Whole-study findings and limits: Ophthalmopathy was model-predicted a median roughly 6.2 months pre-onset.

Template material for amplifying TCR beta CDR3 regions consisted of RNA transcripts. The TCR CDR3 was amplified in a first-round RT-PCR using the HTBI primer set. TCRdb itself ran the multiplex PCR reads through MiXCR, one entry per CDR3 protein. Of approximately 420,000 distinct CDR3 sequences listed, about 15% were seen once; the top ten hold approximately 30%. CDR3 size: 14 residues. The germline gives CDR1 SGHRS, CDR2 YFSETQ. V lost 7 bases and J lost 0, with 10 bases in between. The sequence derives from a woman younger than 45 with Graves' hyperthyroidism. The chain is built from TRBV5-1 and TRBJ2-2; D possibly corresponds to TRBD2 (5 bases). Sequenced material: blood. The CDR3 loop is CASGETPNTGELFF. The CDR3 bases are TGCGCCAGCGGGGAGACTCCGAACACCGGGGAGCTGTTTTTT.